A single sample is the source of the 16 T cell receptor beta chains below, sequenced in a study of cytomegalovirus exposure and HLA in healthy donors. This PCR relied on a set of 60 Vbeta primers and 13 Jbeta primers. Assay: immunoSEQ multiplex PCR; the TCRdb copy retains only in-frame clones and omits some. The sample consists of about 180,000 clones, roughly three quarters of them appearing once. Material for sequencing was PBMCs. These receptors originate from a woman in her 30s in good health and CMV-seropositive.

This clone was observed a handful of times. The chain is built from TRBV19 and TRBJ1-2, with a tentative D call TRBD1 (5 bases). Germline V gene sequence: CDR1 LNHDA, CDR2 SQIVND (reference sequence). The CDR3 spans 13 residues. V lost 5 bases to trimming and J lost 7 bases, with 14 bases between them. The CDR3 DNA sequence: TGTGCCAGTAGTGTCGAACCGGGGGGTGGCTACACCTTC. It encodes CASSVEPGGGYTF.

The DNA for the CDR3 is TGTGCCAGCAGTTACTCGATCGGGCAGGGGGCGGACATTCAGTACTTC. It specifies CASSYSIGQGADIQYF. V gene TRBV6-5 combines with J gene TRBJ2-4, with 8 bases matching TRBD1. The CDR3 loop spans 16 amino acids. With 0 bases clipped from V and 8 bases from J, the junction kept 9 bases outside the gene matches. The V gene's germline CDR1 is MNHEY and CDR2 SVGAGI.

The chain couples TRBV7-2 to TRBJ2-7; D is uncertain. The length of the CDR3 is 13 residues. The germline V and J ends were trimmed by 5 bases and 2 bases, with 10 bases remaining between them. The germline CDR1 and CDR2 sequences are SGHTA and FQGNSA. The CDR3 region has the DNA TGTGCCAGCAGCAAAAGCAAGCCCTACGAGCAGTACTTC. Its protein product is CASSKSKPYEQYF.

The rearrangement uses TRBV5-1 and TRBJ2-3; 7 bases are shared with TRBD1. The ends lost 4 bases at V and 2 bases at J; junction bases unmatched: 4. Germline CDR1 and CDR2: SGHRS and YFSETQ. The CDR3 contains 14 residues. CDR3 loop: CASSRGQNTDTQYF. The CDR3 DNA reads TGCGCCAGCAGCAGGGGACAGAACACAGATACGCAGTATTTT. Complete variable domain (other parts from reference TRBV5-1 and TRBJ2-3): KAGVTQTPRYLIKTRGQQVTLSCSPISGHRSVSWYQQTPGQGLQFLFEYFSETQRNKGNFPGRFSGRQFSNSRSEMNVSTLELGDSALYLCASSRGQNTDTQYFGPGTRLTVL.

V gene TRBV5-4 combines with J gene TRBJ2-5, with a weak D call TRBD2 (6 bases). Germline V gene sequence: CDR1 SGHNT, CDR2 YYREEE (reference sequence). The CDR3 spans 16 residues. V lost 0 bases to trimming and J lost 2 bases, with 14 bases between them. The CDR3 loop reads CASSLGGSGLQETQYF. CDR3 nucleotide sequence: TGTGCCAGCAGCTTGGGGGGTAGCGGACTACAAGAGACCCAGTACTTC.

V and J are TRBV6-1 and TRBJ2-4; 9 positions match TRBD1. The V gene's germline CDR1 is MNHNS and CDR2 SASEGT. The CDR3 has 14 residues. V trimming: 6 bases; J trimming: 6 bases; junction bases outside the gene matches: 6. DNA for the CDR3: TGTGCCAGCAGGGACAGGGGAGGGGGAAACATTCAGTACTTC. Its protein is CASRDRGGGNIQYF.

This chain links TRBV4-3 with TRBJ2-3; TRBD1 agrees at 8 bases. J gave up 5 bases and V 2 bases, and 12 bases lay outside the gene matches. This CDR3 is 17 amino acids long. CDR1 and CDR2 from the germline V gene are LGHNA and YSLEER. CDR3 nucleotides: TGCGCCAGCAGCCAAAGCCGGACAGGGTTATGGGGAGATACGCAGTATTTT. Amino acids: CASSQSRTGLWGDTQYF.

The gene calls are TRBV5-6 and TRBJ2-5; D perhaps matches TRBD1 (5 bases). Germline values: CDR1 SGHDT, CDR2 YYEEEE. Trimming took off 2 bases at V and 3 bases at J, with 23 bases between the two ends. CDR3 length equals 18 residues. This CDR3 is CASSFGFPWKVGEETQYF. CDR3 bases: TGTGCCAGCAGCTTCGGATTCCCCTGGAAGGTAGGGGAAGAGACCCAGTACTTC.

The chain links TRBV5-1 to TRBJ2-1; 14 bases align to TRBD2. Trimming took 4 bases from V and 4 from J; bases not matched to a gene: 1. The CDR3 has 15 amino acids. Germline-derived CDR1 and CDR2 are SGHRS and YFSETQ. The CDR3 spells CASSGTSGGYNEQFF. For the CDR3, the DNA is TGCGCCAGCAGCGGGACTAGCGGGGGTTACAATGAGCAGTTCTTC.

V usage is TRBV5-1 and J usage is TRBJ1-2, with unresolved D. Germline-derived CDR1 and CDR2 are SGHRS and YFSETQ. V lost 1 base, J lost 5 bases, and 12 bases lay in between. This CDR3 has 14 amino acids. Here the CDR3 DNA reads TGCGCCAGCAGCTTGATCCAGGCTTCGTATGGCTACACCTTC. Amino acids: CASSLIQASYGYTF.

This clone has only a few counts. This chain links TRBV11-3 with TRBJ2-2; D gene unclear. Germline V gene sequence: CDR1 SGHNT, CDR2 YENEEA. This CDR3 spans 17 amino acids. V was shortened by 2 bases and J by 0 bases, with 13 bases between the two germline ends. The CDR3 coding sequence is TGTGCCAGCAGCTTATCCCATGCGCGTTCGAACACCGGGGAGCTGTTTTTT. Translated, it gives CASSLSHARSNTGELFF.

This chain links TRBV19 with TRBJ2-5, with 7 bases matching TRBD1. CDR1 and CDR2 from the germline V gene are LNHDA and SQIVND (reference sequence). The CDR3 extends over 14 amino acids. V dropped 4 bases and J dropped 1; count of bases not matched to a gene: 3. The CDR3 coding sequence is TGTGCCAGTAGTACCCGACAGGGCCAAGAGACCCAGTACTTC. It specifies CASSTRQGQETQYF.

The J gene is TRBJ1-6, the V gene TRBV7-9; perhaps TRBD1 as D (5 bases). V lost 7 bases, J lost 10 bases, and 26 bases lay in between. Germline lookup yields CDR1 SEHNR and CDR2 FQNEAQ (reference sequence). The CDR3 runs 17 residues. The CDR3 DNA reads as TGTGCCAGCAACCAAAAGGGGAGGGCGGCAATCGGCTCACCCCTCCACTTT. Amino acid sequence: CASNQKGRAAIGSPLHF.

The rearrangement uses TRBV28 and TRBJ1-6; 9 bases match TRBD1. With 4 bases clipped from V and 0 bases from J, the junction kept 10 bases outside the gene matches. The CDR3 is 19 residues long. Germline values: CDR1 MDHEN, CDR2 SYDVKM. The CDR3 is CASSSMRTGESSYNSPLHF. The CDR3 coding sequence is TGTGCCAGCAGTTCGATGCGGACAGGGGAGAGCTCCTATAATTCACCCCTCCACTTT.

This sequence joins TRBV9 and TRBJ2-3; D possibly corresponds to TRBD2 (6 bases). Trimming shortened V by 3 bases and J by 0 bases, and 14 bases separated the two germline ends. This CDR3 is built from 16 residues. The germline gives CDR1 SGDLS, CDR2 YYNGEE. The CDR3 region is CASSGRGGDSTDTQYF. In nucleotides, the CDR3 is TGTGCCAGCAGCGGGCGAGGCGGGGATAGCACAGATACGCAGTATTTT.

The chain links TRBV30 to TRBJ2-2, with D possibly TRBD1 on 5 matching bases. In germline, CDR1 is GTSNPN, CDR2 SVGIG (reference sequence). There are 13 residues in the CDR3. The V and J ends lost 4 bases and 0 bases respectively, with 6 bases between them. CDR3 DNA sequence: TGTGCCTGGACAGGGTCGAACACCGGGGAGCTGTTTTTT. Protein product: CAWTGSNTGELFF.